This T cell receptor beta chain was observed in a study of spatial heterogeneity in lung cancer. At the level of the study: A consistent excess of beta-chain over alpha-chain sequences was detected.

Overall study results and limits: Ubiquitous expanded tumor TCRs were observed in blood more at resection than follow-up.

The CDR3 contains 15 residues. V trimming: 6 bases; J trimming: 5 bases; junction bases outside the gene matches: 8. Germline V gene lookup returns CDR1 SGHTA and CDR2 FQGNSA. The time point: sample taken at primary tumor resection. Whole RNA, isolated from tumor, nontumor lung or frozen PBMC, was sequenced without prior sorting. This clonotype was seen a few times. Its antigen is unidentified. Individually, TCR cDNA molecules were each labelled with a unique molecular identifier. TCRdb redid the calling of the 5' RACE reads with MiXCR, one entry per CDR3 protein. The data show 55,000 to 70,000 distinct CDR3 sequences, with under 7.5% seen just once and 14% to 15% held by the top ten.

Here the sequenced sample was PBMCs, taken at surgery. The TCR originated in a female donor with early-stage non-small cell lung cancer. The J gene is TRBJ2-3, the V gene TRBV7-2; TRBD2 aligns across 10 bases. The CDR3 loop is CASRPSSGGIDTQYF. The CDR3 DNA is TGTGCCAGCAGGCCTAGTAGCGGGGGGATAGATACGCAGTATTTT.